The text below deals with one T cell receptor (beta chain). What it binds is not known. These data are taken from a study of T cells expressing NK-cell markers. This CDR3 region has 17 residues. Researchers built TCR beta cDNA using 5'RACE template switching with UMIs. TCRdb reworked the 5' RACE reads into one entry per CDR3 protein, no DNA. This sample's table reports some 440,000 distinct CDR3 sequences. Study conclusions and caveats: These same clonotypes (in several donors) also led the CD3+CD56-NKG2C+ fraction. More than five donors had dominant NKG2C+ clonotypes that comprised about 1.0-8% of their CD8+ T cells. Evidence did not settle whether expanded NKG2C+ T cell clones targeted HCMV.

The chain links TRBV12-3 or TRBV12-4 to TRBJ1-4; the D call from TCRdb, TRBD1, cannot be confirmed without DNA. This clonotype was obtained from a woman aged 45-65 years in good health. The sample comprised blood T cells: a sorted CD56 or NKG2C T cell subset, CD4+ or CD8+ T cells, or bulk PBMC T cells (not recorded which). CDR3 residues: CASRPGWGQATNEKLFF.